The 17 T cell receptor beta chains presented below share a single source sample, sequenced in a study of T cells in Graves' hyperthyroidism and ophthalmopathy. What was amplified from RNA transcripts were TCR beta CDR3 regions. With the HTBI primer set, the TCR CDR3 went through a first round of RT-PCR. TCRdb reprocessed the multiplex PCR reads via MiXCR and lists one record per CDR3 protein. Here the sample spans 75,000 to 100,000 distinct CDR3 sequences, over 50% being singletons. Sequencing used blood. The source is a woman in her thirties or forties with Graves' hyperthyroidism.

The chain employs TRBV7-2 and TRBJ1-2; D not certain. V dropped 5 bases and J dropped 6 bases, with 16 bases sitting between them. Per the germline V gene, CDR1 is SGHTA and CDR2 is FQGNSA. The length of the CDR3 is 14 residues. The CDR3 DNA follows: TGTGCCAGCAGCCGGACTAGCGGGGTGGATGGCTACACCTTC. The encoded protein is CASSRTSGVDGYTF.

A word on this clonotype: This clone may be a read error of a much larger clone one base away. The V and J genes are TRBV5-1 and TRBJ1-1; D gene ambiguous. The CDR3 is 15 residues long. V was cut by 0 bases and J by 3 bases, with 12 bases left in between. The germline CDR1 and CDR2 sequences are SGHRS and YFSETQ. CDR3 sequence reads: CASSLAEPWDTEAFF. The CDR3 bases are TGCGCCAGCAGCTTGGCCGAACCTTGGGACACTGAAGCTTTCTTT.

This clonotype was counted ten times or more. The chain has TRBV7-9 and TRBJ1-1; 7 bases fit TRBD1. This CDR3 comprises 15 residues. Trimming removed 0 bases from V and 3 bases from J; junction bases left unmatched: 4. The V gene's germline CDR1 is SEHNR and CDR2 FQNEAQ (reference sequence). CDR3 DNA sequence: TGTGCCAGCAGCTTAGCGACAGGGCGATACACTGAAGCTTTCTTT. This translates into CASSLATGRYTEAFF.

A word on this clonotype: Possible read error: a much larger clone is one base away. The V call is TRBV5-1, the J call TRBJ2-5, with unresolved D. Germline V gives CDR1 SGHRS, CDR2 YFSETQ. CDR3 length equals 12 residues. V lost 2 bases, J lost 5 bases, and 7 bases lay in between. This CDR3 is CASSLDSETQYF. The CDR3 region has the DNA TGCGCCAGCAGCTTAGACTCGGAGACCCAGTACTTC.

This clonotype showed up many times. The chain is built from TRBV4-3 and TRBJ2-2, with 7 bases that match TRBD2. J gave up 7 bases and V 5 bases, and 13 bases lay outside the gene matches. Germline V gene lookup returns CDR1 LGHNA and CDR2 YSLEER. CDR3 length: 16 amino acids. CDR3: CASSAIRGSVSGELFF. DNA for the CDR3: TGCGCCAGCAGCGCAATTCGCGGGAGTGTCAGCGGGGAGCTGTTTTTT.

In its sample, this clonotype was seen a few times. The chain carries TRBV9 and TRBJ2-3; 11 bases fit TRBD1. Germline V CDR1 and CDR2: SGDLS, YYNGEE. V was pared by 5 bases and J by 8 bases, with 13 bases of the junction left unmatched. The length of the CDR3 is 16 residues. CDR3: CASRGPGTGGGATQYF. The CDR3 DNA reads as TGTGCCAGCAGAGGCCCCGGGACAGGGGGAGGGGCTACGCAGTATTTT.

This clonotype was detected many times. The chain joins TRBV7-9 to TRBJ2-2, with D possibly TRBD2 on 5 matching bases. Trimming took 7 bases from V and 7 from J, leaving 13 bases between them. Germline V lookup: CDR1 SEHNR, CDR2 FQNEAQ (reference sequence). CDR3 length: 13 residues. CDR3 in amino acids: CASTSGYYGELFF. The CDR3 DNA reads as TGTGCCAGCACCTCGGGATATTACGGGGAGCTGTTTTTT.

A word on this clonotype: A much larger clone lies a single base off, so this may be a read error. The chain's CDR3 is CASGAGTFGAGELFF. The CDR3 coding sequence is TGTGCCAGTGGTGCCGGGACCTTTGGGGCCGGGGAGCTGTTTTTT. The rearrangement joins TRBV19 to TRBJ2-2, with D possibly being TRBD1 or TRBD2 (5 bases each). This CDR3 contains 15 residues. Germline assignment: CDR1 LNHDA and CDR2 SQIVND (reference sequence). With 8 bases removed from V and 6 bases from J, the gap between germline ends came to 19 bases.

The table lists this clonotype with many counts. The chain joins TRBV7-2 to TRBJ2-7; 9 bases line up with TRBD2. CDR3 length: 14 residues. CDR1 SGHTA and CDR2 FQGNSA come from the germline V gene. The ends lost 5 bases at V and 4 bases at J; junction bases unmatched: 6. CDR3 residues: CASSRSGGKYEQYF. In DNA, the CDR3 is TGTGCCAGCAGCCGGAGCGGGGGGAAGTACGAGCAGTACTTC. Full variable domain (outside the CDR3, taken from reference TRBV7-2 and TRBJ2-7): GAGVSQSPSNKVTEKGKDVELRCDPISGHTALYWYRQSLGQGLEFLIYFQGNSAPDKSGLPSDRFSAERTGGSVSTLTIQRTQQEDSAVYLCASSRSGGKYEQYFGPGTRLTVT.

This clonotype was seen more than once but under ten times. An end of the junction does not agree with germline; a read error may underlie this. The rearrangement links TRBV24-1 to TRBJ1-2; the D is unclear. The V gene's germline CDR1 is KGHDR and CDR2 SFDVKD. CDR3 size: 14 residues. CDR3 residues: CASSLDTENYGYTF. As DNA, the CDR3 is TGTGCCAGCAGTTTAGATACGGAGAACTATGGCTACACCTTC.

This clonotype was recorded many times. The genes are TRBV12-3 or TRBV12-4 and TRBJ2-7, with TRBD2 as a possible D gene (6 bases). The length of the CDR3 is 12 residues. The germline V and J ends were trimmed by 4 bases and 6 bases, with 10 bases remaining between them. The CDR3 here is CASSSMGGEQYF. In nucleotides, the CDR3 is TGTGCCAGCAGTTCAATGGGGGGCGAGCAGTACTTC.

The sample holds many counts of this clonotype. The chain links TRBV12-3 or TRBV12-4 to TRBJ1-2, with unresolved D. This CDR3 has 13 amino acids. V was shortened by 3 bases and J by 2 bases, with 7 bases between the two germline ends. The CDR3 DNA reads as TGTGCCAGCAGTTTCACGGCGAACTATGGCTACACCTTC. Translated, it gives CASSFTANYGYTF.

Concerning this clonotype: It may be a read error: a sequence one base away is much more abundant. The chain joins TRBV2 to TRBJ1-4, with TRBD1 as a possible D gene (6 bases). Germline-derived CDR1 and CDR2 are SNHLY and FYNNEI. The CDR3 spans 14 residues. CDR3 in amino acids: CASSQQGSDEKPFF. In DNA form, the CDR3 reads TGTGCCAGCAGTCAACAGGGTTCGGATGAAAAACCGTTTTTT.

This clonotype was counted a few times. The chain combines TRBV29-1 with TRBJ2-5; TRBD1 matches 11 bases. This CDR3 spans 12 amino acids. Germline CDR1 is SQVTM and CDR2 is ANQGSEA. For the CDR3, the DNA is TGCAGTTTGGGACAGGGGGGAGAGACCCAGTACTTC. This codes for CSLGQGGETQYF.

Note on this clonotype: This sequence may be a read error, since a much larger clone differs from it by one base. The conserved phenylalanine or tryptophan is not found at the CDR3 terminus, so this likely reflects a read error. This chain connects TRBV2 to TRBJ2-2, with 10 bases matching TRBD2. Trimming took 5 bases from V and 0 from J; bases not matched to a gene: 6. The CDR3 is made up of 17 amino acids. Germline V CDR1 and CDR2: SNHLY, FYNNEI. In DNA form, the CDR3 reads TGTGCCAGCAGTCGGGGACTAGCGTCCGCGAACACCGGGGAGCTGTTTTCT. Amino acid sequence: CASSRGLASANTGELFS.

This clonotype was seen many times. The chain is built from TRBV15 and TRBJ2-7; the D call may be TRBD1 or TRBD2 (5 bases each). The CDR3 covers 14 residues. CDR1 and CDR2 (germline): LNHNV, YYDKDF (reference sequence). The V end lost 5 bases, the J end lost 2 bases, and 13 bases lay between the germline ends. CDR3 DNA: TGTGCCACCAGCCATGGGGGAGATCCCTACGAGCAGTACTTC. This codes for CATSHGGDPYEQYF.

A word on this clonotype: Being one base from a much bigger clone, this may be a read error. Lacking the conserved final phenylalanine or tryptophan, this CDR3 likely reflects a read error. The chain links TRBV12-3 or TRBV12-4 to TRBJ2-3, with D perhaps TRBD2 (6 bases). CDR3 length: 12 amino acids. DNA for the CDR3: TGTGCCAGCAGATTAGCGGTAGATACGCAGTATCTT. Its protein product is CASRLAVDTQYL.